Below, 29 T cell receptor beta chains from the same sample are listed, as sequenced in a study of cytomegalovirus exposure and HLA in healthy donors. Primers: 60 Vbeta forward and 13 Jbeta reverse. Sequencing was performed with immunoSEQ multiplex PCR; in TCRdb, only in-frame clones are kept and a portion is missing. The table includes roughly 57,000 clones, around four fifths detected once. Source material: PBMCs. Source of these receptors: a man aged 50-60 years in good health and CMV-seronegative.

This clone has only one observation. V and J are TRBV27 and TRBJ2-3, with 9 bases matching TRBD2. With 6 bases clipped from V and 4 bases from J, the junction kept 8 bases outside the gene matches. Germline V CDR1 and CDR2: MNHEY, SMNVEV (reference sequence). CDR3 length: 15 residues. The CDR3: CASSPAGGMPDTQYF. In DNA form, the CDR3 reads TGTGCCAGCAGCCCAGCGGGGGGTATGCCAGATACGCAGTATTTT.

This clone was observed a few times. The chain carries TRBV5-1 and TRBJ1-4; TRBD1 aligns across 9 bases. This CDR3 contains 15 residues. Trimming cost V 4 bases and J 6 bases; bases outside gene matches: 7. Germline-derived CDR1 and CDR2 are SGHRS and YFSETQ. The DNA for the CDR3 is TGCGCCAGCAGCAGCTTGACAGGGGGGGATGAAAAACTGTTTTTT. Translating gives CASSSLTGGDEKLFF.

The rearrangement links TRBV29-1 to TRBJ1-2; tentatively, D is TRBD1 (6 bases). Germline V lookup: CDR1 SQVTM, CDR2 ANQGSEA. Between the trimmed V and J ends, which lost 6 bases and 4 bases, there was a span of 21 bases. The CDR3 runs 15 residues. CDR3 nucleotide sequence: TGCAGCGTCAAACTTTATACAGGGTTGGCCTATGGCTACACCTTC. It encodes CSVKLYTGLAYGYTF.

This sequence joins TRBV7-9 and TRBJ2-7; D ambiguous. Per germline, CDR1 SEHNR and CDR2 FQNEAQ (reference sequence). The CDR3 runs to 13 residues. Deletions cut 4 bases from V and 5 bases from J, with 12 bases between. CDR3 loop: CASSSSGSDEQYF. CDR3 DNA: TGTGCCAGCAGCTCTAGTGGCAGTGACGAGCAGTACTTC.

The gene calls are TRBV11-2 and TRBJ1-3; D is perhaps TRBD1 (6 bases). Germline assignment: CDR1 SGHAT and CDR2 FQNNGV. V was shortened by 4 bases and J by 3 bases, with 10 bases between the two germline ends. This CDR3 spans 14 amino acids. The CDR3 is CASSSTGIGNTIYF. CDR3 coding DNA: TGTGCCAGCAGCTCCACAGGGATTGGAAACACCATATATTTT.

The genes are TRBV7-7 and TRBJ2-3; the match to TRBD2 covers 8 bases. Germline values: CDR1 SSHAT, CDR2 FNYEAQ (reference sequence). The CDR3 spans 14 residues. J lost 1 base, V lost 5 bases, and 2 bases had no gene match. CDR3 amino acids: CASSGAGGTDTQYF. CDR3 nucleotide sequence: TGTGCCAGCAGCGGAGCGGGGGGCACAGATACGCAGTATTTT.

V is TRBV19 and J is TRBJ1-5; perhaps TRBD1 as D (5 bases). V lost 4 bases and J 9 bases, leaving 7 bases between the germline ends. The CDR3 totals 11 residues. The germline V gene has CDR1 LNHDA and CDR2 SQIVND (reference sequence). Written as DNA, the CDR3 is TGTGCCAGTAGTAGGGGGGTGCCCCAGCATTTT. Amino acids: CASSRGVPQHF.

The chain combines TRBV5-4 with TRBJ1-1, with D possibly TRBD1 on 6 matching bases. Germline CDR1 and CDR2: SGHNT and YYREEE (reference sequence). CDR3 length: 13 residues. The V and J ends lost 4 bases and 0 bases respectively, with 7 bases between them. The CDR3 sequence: CASSRDMNTEAFF. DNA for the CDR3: TGTGCCAGCAGCAGGGACATGAACACTGAAGCTTTCTTT.

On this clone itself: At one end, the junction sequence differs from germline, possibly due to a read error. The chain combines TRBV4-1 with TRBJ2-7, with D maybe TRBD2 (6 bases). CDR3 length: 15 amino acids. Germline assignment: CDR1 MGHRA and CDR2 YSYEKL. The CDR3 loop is CASSQGRGNSYEQYF. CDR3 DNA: TGCGCCAGCAGTCAAGGACGGGGGAACTCCTACGAGCAGTACTTC.

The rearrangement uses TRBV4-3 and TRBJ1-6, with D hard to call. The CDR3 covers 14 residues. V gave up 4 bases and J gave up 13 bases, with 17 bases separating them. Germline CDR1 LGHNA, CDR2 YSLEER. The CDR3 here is CASSPQVAVWPLHF. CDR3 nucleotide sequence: TGCGCCAGCAGCCCCCAAGTGGCGGTGTGGCCCCTCCACTTT.

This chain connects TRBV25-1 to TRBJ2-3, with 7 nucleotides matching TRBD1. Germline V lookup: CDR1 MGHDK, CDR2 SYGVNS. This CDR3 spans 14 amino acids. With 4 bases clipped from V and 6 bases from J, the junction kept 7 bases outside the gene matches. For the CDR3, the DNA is TGTGCCAGCAGTGTAGACAGGGCTTCCGATACGCAGTATTTT. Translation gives CASSVDRASDTQYF.

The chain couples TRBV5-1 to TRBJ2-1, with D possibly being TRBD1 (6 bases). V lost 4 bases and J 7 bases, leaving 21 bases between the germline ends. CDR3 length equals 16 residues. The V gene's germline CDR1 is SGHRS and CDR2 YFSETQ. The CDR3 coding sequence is TGCGCCAGCAGCCCAGGGCAGGGGCGTAAAGGGAATGAGCAGTTCTTC. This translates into CASSPGQGRKGNEQFF. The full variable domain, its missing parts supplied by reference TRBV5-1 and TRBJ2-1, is KAGVTQTPRYLIKTRGQQVTLSCSPISGHRSVSWYQQTPGQGLQFLFEYFSETQRNKGNFPGRFSGRQFSNSRSEMNVSTLELGDSALYLCASSPGQGRKGNEQFFGPGTRLTVL.

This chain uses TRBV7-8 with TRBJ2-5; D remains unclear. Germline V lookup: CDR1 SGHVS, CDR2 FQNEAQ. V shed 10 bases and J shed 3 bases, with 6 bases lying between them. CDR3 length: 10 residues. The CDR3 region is CAIQKETQYF. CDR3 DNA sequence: TGTGCCATCCAGAAAGAGACCCAGTACTTC.

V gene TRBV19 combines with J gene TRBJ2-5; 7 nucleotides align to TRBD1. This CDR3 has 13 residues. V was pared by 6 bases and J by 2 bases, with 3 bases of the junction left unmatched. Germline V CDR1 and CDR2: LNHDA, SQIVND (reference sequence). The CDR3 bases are TGTGCCAGTAGCCCGGGACAGCAAGAGACCCAGTACTTC. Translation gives CASSPGQQETQYF.

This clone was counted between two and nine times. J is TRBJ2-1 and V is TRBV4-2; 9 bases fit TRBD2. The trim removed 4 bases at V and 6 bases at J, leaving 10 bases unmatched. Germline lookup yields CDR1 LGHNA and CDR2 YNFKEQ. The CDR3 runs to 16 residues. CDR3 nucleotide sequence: TGTGCCAGCAGCCCACATAGCGGGGGCCAAACCAATGAGCAGTTCTTC. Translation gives CASSPHSGGQTNEQFF.

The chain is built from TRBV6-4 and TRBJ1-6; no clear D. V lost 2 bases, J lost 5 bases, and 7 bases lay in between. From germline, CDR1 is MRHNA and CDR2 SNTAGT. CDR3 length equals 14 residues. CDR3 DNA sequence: TGTGCCAGCAGTGACACGGGTGATAATTCACCCCTCCACTTT. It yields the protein CASSDTGDNSPLHF.

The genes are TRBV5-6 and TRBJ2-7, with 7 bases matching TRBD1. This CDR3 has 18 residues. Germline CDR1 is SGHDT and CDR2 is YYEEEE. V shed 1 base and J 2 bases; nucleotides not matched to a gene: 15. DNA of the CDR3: TGTGCCAGCAGCTTGCGTACAGGGGCCATATATCGAGCCTACGAGCAGTACTTC. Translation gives CASSLRTGAIYRAYEQYF.

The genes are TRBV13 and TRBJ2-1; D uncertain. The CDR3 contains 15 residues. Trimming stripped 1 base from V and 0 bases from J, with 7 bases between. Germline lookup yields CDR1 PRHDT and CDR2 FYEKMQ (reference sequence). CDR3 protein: CASSLDRSSYNEQFF. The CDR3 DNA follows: TGTGCCAGCAGCTTAGATCGGAGCTCCTACAATGAGCAGTTCTTC.

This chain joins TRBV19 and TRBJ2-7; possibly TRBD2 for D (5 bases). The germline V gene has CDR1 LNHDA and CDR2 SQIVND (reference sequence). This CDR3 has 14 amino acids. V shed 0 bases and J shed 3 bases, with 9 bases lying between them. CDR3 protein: CASSIDRGNYEQYF. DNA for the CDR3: TGTGCCAGTAGTATAGATCGGGGAAACTACGAGCAGTACTTC.

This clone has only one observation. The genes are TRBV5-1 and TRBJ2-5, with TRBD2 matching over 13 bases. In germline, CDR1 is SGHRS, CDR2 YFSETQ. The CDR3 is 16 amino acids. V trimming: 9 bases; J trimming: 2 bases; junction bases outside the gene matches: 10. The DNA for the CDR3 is TGCGCCACTAAGAGACAACTAGCGGGGGGGCAAGAGACCCAGTACTTC. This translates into CATKRQLAGGQETQYF.

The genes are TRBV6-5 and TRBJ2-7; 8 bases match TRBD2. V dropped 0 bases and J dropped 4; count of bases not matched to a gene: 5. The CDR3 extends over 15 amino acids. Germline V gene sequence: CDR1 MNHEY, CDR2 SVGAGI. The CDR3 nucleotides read TGTGCCAGCAGTTACTCGAATAGCGGGGAATACGAGCAGTACTTC. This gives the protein CASSYSNSGEYEQYF.

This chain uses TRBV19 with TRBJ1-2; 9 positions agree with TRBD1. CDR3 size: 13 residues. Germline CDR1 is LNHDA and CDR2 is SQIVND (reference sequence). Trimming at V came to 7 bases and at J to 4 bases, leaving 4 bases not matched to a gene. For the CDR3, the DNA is TGTGCCAGTATCAGGACAGGGGCCTATGGCTACACCTTC. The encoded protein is CASIRTGAYGYTF.

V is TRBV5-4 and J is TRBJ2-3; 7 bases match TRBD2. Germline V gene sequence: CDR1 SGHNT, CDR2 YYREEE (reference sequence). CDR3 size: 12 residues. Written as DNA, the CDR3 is TGTGCAGGGCGGGGGAGCACAGATACGCAGTATTTT. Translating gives CAGRGSTDTQYF.

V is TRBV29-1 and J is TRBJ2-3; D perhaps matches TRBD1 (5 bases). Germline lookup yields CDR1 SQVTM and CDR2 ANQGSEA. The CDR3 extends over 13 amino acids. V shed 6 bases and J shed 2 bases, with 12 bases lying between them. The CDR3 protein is CSVGMTVTDTQYF. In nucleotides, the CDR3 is TGCAGCGTGGGAATGACAGTCACAGATACGCAGTATTTT.

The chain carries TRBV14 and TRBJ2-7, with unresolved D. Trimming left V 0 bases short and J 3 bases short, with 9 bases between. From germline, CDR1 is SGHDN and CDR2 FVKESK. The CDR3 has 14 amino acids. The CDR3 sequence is CASSQDAGFYEQYF. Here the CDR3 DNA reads TGTGCCAGCAGCCAAGATGCAGGTTTCTACGAGCAGTACTTC.

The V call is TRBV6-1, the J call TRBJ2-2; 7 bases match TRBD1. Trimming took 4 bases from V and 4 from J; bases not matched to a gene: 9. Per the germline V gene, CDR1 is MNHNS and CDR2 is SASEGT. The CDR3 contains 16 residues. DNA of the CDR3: TGTGCCAGCAGTGCGAAAAGGGGGCGCGGCACCGGGGAGCTGTTTTTT. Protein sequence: CASSAKRGRGTGELFF.

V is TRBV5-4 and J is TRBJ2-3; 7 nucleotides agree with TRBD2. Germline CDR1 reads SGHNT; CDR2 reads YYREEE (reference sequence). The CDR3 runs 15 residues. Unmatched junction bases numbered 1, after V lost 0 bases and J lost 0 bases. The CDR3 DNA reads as TGTGCCAGCAGCTTGGGGACTAGGAGCACAGATACGCAGTATTTT. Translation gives CASSLGTRSTDTQYF.

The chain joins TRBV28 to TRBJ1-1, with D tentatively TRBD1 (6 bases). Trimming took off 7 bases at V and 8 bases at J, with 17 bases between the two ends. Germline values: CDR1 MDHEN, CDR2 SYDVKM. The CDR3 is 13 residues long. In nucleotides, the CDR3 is TGTGCCAGCATTACCGGGACATACAGGGAAGCTTTCTTT. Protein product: CASITGTYREAFF.

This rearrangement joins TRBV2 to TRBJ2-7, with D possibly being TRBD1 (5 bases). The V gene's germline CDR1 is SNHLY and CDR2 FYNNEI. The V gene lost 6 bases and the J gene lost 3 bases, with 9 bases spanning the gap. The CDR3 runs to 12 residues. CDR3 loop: CASSPTGYEQYF. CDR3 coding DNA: TGTGCCAGCAGCCCCACAGGCTACGAGCAGTACTTC.